These T cell receptor beta chains were read from a single sample in a study of OX40 agonist ivuxolimab in advanced cancers. The repertoire was sequenced with immunoSEQ multiplex PCR; TCRdb's copy has only in-frame clones and lacks some. Of some 70,000 clones in the sample, 70% to 90% were seen once. The sample was CD4+ or CD8+ T cells sorted from blood, taken in a trial of the OX40 agonist ivuxolimab. The receptors were gathered from an adult with an advanced solid tumor such as melanoma, head and neck, liver or kidney cancer. Each CDR3 is given with its conserved first and last residue. The D gene is left open where the match is weak. Clone sizes are given selectively: once, few, many, or a class where the clone is expanded.

D: -
V: TRBV6-1
size: few
J: TRBJ1-1
CDR3: CASLRTEAFF
DNA: TGTGCCAGTCTCCGGACTGAAGCTTTCTTT

D: -
V: TRBV5-6
size: once
J: TRBJ1-2
CDR3: CASSLVTEGGYTF
DNA: TGTGCCAGCAGCTTGGTTACAGAGGGAGGCTACACCTTC

D: -
V: TRBV7-8
size: -
J: TRBJ1-2
CDR3: CASSPTYASLDYGYTF
DNA: TGTGCCAGCAGCCCCACGTATGCCTCCTTGGACTATGGCTACACCTTC

D: -
V: TRBV6-1
size: -
J: TRBJ1-2
CDR3: CASRETGTHGYTF
DNA: TGTGCCAGCAGGGAAACAGGGACGCACGGCTACACCTTC

D: -
V: TRBV7-9
size: -
J: TRBJ2-5
CDR3: CASTSAQTQYF
DNA: TGTGCCAGCACCTCTGCCCAGACCCAGTACTTC

D: -
V: TRBV10-3
size: -
J: TRBJ2-1
CDR3: CAISEWGDNPEQFF
DNA: TGTGCCATCAGCGAATGGGGGGACAATCCTGAGCAGTTCTTC

D: TRBD1
V: TRBV30
size: once
J: TRBJ2-1
CDR3: CAWIPGDRRNEQFF
DNA: TGTGCCTGGATACCGGGGGACAGGAGGAATGAGCAGTTCTTC

D: -
V: TRBV7-8
size: -
J: TRBJ2-7
CDR3: CASSLGGNYEQYF
DNA: TGTGCCAGCAGCTTAGGAGGCAACTACGAGCAGTACTTC

D: TRBD1
V: TRBV7-3
size: -
J: TRBJ1-2
CDR3: CASSKRTGGGYGYTF
DNA: TGTGCCAGCAGCAAAAGGACAGGGGGAGGATATGGCTACACCTTC

D: -
V: TRBV7-3
size: -
J: TRBJ2-5
CDR3: CASSQGRNQETQYF
DNA: TGTGCCAGCAGCCAGGGACGAAACCAAGAGACCCAGTACTTC

D: -
V: TRBV14
size: -
J: TRBJ1-2
CDR3: CASSQNYGGGYTF
DNA: TGTGCCAGCAGCCAAAATTACGGAGGGGGCTACACCTTC

D: -
V: TRBV28
size: once
J: TRBJ2-7
CDR3: CASSLLPGGQYF
DNA: TGTGCCAGCAGCCTCCTCCCGGGCGGGCAGTACTTC

D: -
V: TRBV5-1
size: -
J: TRBJ2-1
CDR3: CASSLATRSNEQFF
DNA: TGCGCCAGCAGCTTGGCCACCAGGTCTAATGAGCAGTTCTTC

D: -
V: TRBV18
size: -
J: TRBJ1-1
CDR3: CASSIQGGTEAFF
DNA: TGTGCCAGCTCCATACAGGGAGGCACTGAAGCTTTCTTT

D: TRBD1
V: TRBV11-3
size: once
J: TRBJ1-6
CDR3: CASSLAPDRGLTLHF
DNA: TGTGCCAGCAGCTTAGCTCCGGACAGGGGGCTGACCCTCCACTTT

D: -
V: TRBV7-2
size: -
J: TRBJ2-7
CDR3: CASSKKPGTYEQYF
DNA: TGTGCCAGCAGTAAAAAGCCAGGGACCTACGAGCAGTACTTC

D: -
V: TRBV5-1
size: -
J: TRBJ2-3
CDR3: CASSLGGTSTDTQYF
DNA: TGCGCCAGCAGCTTGGGCGGAACTAGCACAGATACGCAGTATTTT

D: TRBD2
V: TRBV9
size: -
J: TRBJ2-3
CDR3: CASSLTGLAGSDTQYF
DNA: TGTGCCAGCAGCTTAACCGGACTAGCGGGTTCAGATACGCAGTATTTT

D: TRBD2
V: TRBV7-2
size: few
J: TRBJ2-7
CDR3: CASSLRTSGSSAYEQYF
DNA: TGTGCCAGCAGCTTAAGGACTAGCGGGAGTTCGGCCTACGAGCAGTACTTC

D: -
V: TRBV6-6
size: -
J: TRBJ2-1
CDR3: CASSRFAQGSDNEQFF
DNA: TGTGCCAGCTCCCGATTCGCGCAGGGGTCGGACAATGAGCAGTTCTTC

D: -
V: TRBV7-2
size: -
J: TRBJ1-1
CDR3: CASSQQVNTEAFF
DNA: TGTGCCAGCAGCCAGCAGGTGAACACTGAAGCTTTCTTT

D: -
V: TRBV28
size: -
J: TRBJ1-4
CDR3: CASTSHQIGEKLFF
DNA: TGTGCCAGCACCTCTCACCAAATCGGCGAAAAACTGTTTTTT

D: TRBD1
V: TRBV7-3
size: -
J: TRBJ2-6
CDR3: CASSLGQGAGGANVLTF
DNA: TGTGCCAGCAGCTTGGGACAGGGGGCTGGTGGGGCCAACGTCCTGACTTTC

D: TRBD1
V: TRBV5-1
size: -
J: TRBJ2-2
CDR3: CASSPRADRGAAGELFF
DNA: TGCGCCAGCAGCCCCCGCGCGGACAGGGGCGCCGCCGGGGAGCTGTTTTTT

D: -
V: TRBV5-1
size: -
J: TRBJ2-1
CDR3: CASSLTVSETYNEQFF
DNA: TGCGCCAGCAGCTTGACGGTATCTGAGACCTACAATGAGCAGTTCTTC

D: -
V: TRBV5-6
size: -
J: TRBJ2-1
CDR3: CASSLTVGRVRQGPEQFF
DNA: TGTGCCAGCAGCTTAACGGTTGGGAGGGTACGACAGGGGCCTGAGCAGTTCTTC

D: TRBD1
V: TRBV19
size: -
J: TRBJ2-3
CDR3: CASSNRQGSDTQYF
DNA: TGTGCCAGTAGTAATCGACAGGGCTCAGATACGCAGTATTTT

D: TRBD1
V: TRBV9
size: -
J: TRBJ1-4
CDR3: CASSSRDSSNEKLFF
DNA: TGTGCCAGCAGCTCGCGGGACAGCTCTAATGAAAAACTGTTTTTT

D: TRBD2
V: TRBV7-2
size: -
J: TRBJ2-7
CDR3: CASSLGAGGGNEQYF
DNA: TGTGCCAGCAGCTTAGGAGCGGGGGGAGGTAACGAGCAGTACTTC

D: -
V: TRBV6-5
size: -
J: TRBJ1-2
CDR3: CAVQDGSSYGYTF
DNA: TGTGCCGTACAGGACGGATCTTCCTATGGCTACACCTTC

D: TRBD1
V: TRBV7-2
size: -
J: TRBJ2-1
CDR3: CASNPDRVSYNEQFF
DNA: TGTGCCAGCAACCCAGACAGGGTCTCCTACAATGAGCAGTTCTTC

D: -
V: TRBV25-1
size: -
J: TRBJ1-6
CDR3: CASSPPGVGANSPLHF
DNA: TGTGCCAGCAGTCCCCCCGGGGTGGGGGCGAATTCACCCCTCCACTTT

D: -
V: TRBV28
size: -
J: TRBJ1-2
CDR3: CASSFKVLTF
DNA: TGTGCCAGCAGTTTTAAGGTACTAACCTTC

D: -
V: TRBV7-3
size: -
J: TRBJ2-5
CDR3: CASSFGQGETQYF
DNA: TGTGCCAGCAGCTTCGGCCAGGGAGAGACCCAGTACTTC

D: -
V: TRBV4-3
size: medium-sized
J: TRBJ2-7
CDR3: CASSQGQYHEQYF
DNA: TGCGCCAGCAGCCAAGGACAGTACCACGAGCAGTACTTC

D: -
V: TRBV5-1
size: -
J: TRBJ1-3
CDR3: CASSLGSPGNTIYF
DNA: TGCGCCAGCAGCTTGGGGAGCCCTGGAAACACCATATATTTT

D: TRBD1
V: TRBV27
size: -
J: TRBJ1-6
CDR3: CASRTGTGFPYNSPLHF
DNA: TGTGCCAGCCGCACCGGGACAGGGTTCCCTTATAATTCACCCCTCCACTTT

D: -
V: TRBV10-3
size: -
J: TRBJ1-4
CDR3: CAISENDGSTNEKLFF
DNA: TGTGCCATCAGTGAGAACGACGGATCAACTAATGAAAAACTGTTTTTT

D: -
V: TRBV5-6
size: -
J: TRBJ1-2
CDR3: CASSLGQNSNYGYTF
DNA: TGTGCCAGCAGCTTGGGTCAGAATTCTAACTATGGCTACACCTTC

D: -
V: TRBV11-3
size: -
J: TRBJ2-3
CDR3: CASSLGPSDTQYF
DNA: TGTGCCAGCAGCTTAGGACCGTCAGATACGCAGTATTTT

D: -
V: TRBV27
size: few
J: TRBJ1-5
CDR3: CASSFPWTVFYQPQHF
DNA: TGTGCCAGCAGTTTCCCCTGGACAGTTTTTTATCAGCCCCAGCATTTT

D: -
V: TRBV7-2
size: -
J: TRBJ2-7
CDR3: CASSPDSVRPAEQYF
DNA: TGTGCCAGCAGCCCTGACAGCGTCCGTCCGGCCGAGCAGTACTTC

D: TRBD1
V: TRBV11-2
size: few
J: TRBJ2-5
CDR3: CASSLAGQVQETQYF
DNA: TGTGCCAGCAGCTTAGCGGGACAGGTTCAAGAGACCCAGTACTTC

D: -
V: TRBV28
size: -
J: TRBJ2-3
CDR3: CASSAPSEGTDTQYF
DNA: TGTGCCAGCAGTGCCCCTAGCGAGGGCACAGATACGCAGTATTTT

D: TRBD1
V: TRBV15
size: -
J: TRBJ2-7
CDR3: CATSRDDRGAREQYF
DNA: TGTGCCACCAGCAGAGATGACAGGGGAGCTAGGGAGCAGTACTTC